A selection of T cell receptor beta chains follows, all from one sample in a study of blood T cell repertoires in COVID-19. Assay: immunoSEQ multiplex PCR; the TCRdb copy retains only in-frame clones and omits some. The sample has more than 95,000 clones, 75% to 90% seen once. Source material: peripheral blood. The receptors come from a man aged 55-75 years with acute or convalescent COVID-19. The conserved cysteine and the conserved F or W are not part of the CDR3 here.

TRBV28 ASSTFQGRDQPQH
TRBV6-5 ASSYSAGDNEQF
TRBV6-6 ASSYREAEAF
TRBV7-2 ASIPDSSYNEQF
TRBV6-2/TRBV6-3 ASSRGIRGTGLYGYT
TRBV18 ASSPWTDETQY
TRBV11-2 ASSIQGSGGDTQY
TRBV30 AFSMWGHRSSTEAF
TRBV11-2 ASSLDLWAGGGIEQY
TRBV28 ASRSSLEAF
TRBV27 ASRRQGGGYT
TRBV11-3 ASSLGEGRSYTQY
TRBV7-2 ASSPLTHSNQPQH
TRBV19 ASSRAGSTTGELF
TRBV19 ATQISGLASNEQF
TRBV3-1/TRBV3-2 ASSPQGLGGYT
TRBV5-4 ASSLTASYEQY
TRBV5-1 ASSPVDRAYNEQF
TRBV3-1/TRBV3-2 ASSPESVAGIQETQY
TRBV28 ASSEGVGGYT
TRBV7-2 ASSLANGVNEKLF
TRBV4-1 ASSQGGEGEGEKLF
TRBV5-1 ASSHGTSGSTDTQY
TRBV2 ASNAGTGGRQPQH
TRBV7-2 ASSPGRSNTEAF
TRBV5-4 ASSLGLAGDQPQH
TRBV18 ASSPPQGQETQY
TRBV5-5 ASTHYRGSSYNEQF
TRBV7-2 ASSLTDYGYT
TRBV5-6 ASSTVDRSNYGYT
TRBV5-1 ASSSGLAGGFSQRAVEQY
TRBV3-1/TRBV3-2 ASSQHQGSYGYT
TRBV24-1 ATSDGKGAHYGYT
TRBV19 AAQATGEGNQPQH
TRBV5-1 ASSMTSPEYNEQF
TRBV10-1 ASKGFMTDTQY
TRBV19 ASSRDGQGSGANVLT
TRBV5-6 ASSLAGLNTIY
TRBV7-6 ASSSGQGYNEQF
TRBV16 ASSQFVRGMGYGYT
TRBV29-1 SGGSGNQPQH
TRBV25-1 ASSEPASVRNTGELF
TRBV10-3 AIGRDSYNEQF
TRBV12-3/TRBV12-4 ASRTTSGNTIY
TRBV14 ASSQRTGWIETQY